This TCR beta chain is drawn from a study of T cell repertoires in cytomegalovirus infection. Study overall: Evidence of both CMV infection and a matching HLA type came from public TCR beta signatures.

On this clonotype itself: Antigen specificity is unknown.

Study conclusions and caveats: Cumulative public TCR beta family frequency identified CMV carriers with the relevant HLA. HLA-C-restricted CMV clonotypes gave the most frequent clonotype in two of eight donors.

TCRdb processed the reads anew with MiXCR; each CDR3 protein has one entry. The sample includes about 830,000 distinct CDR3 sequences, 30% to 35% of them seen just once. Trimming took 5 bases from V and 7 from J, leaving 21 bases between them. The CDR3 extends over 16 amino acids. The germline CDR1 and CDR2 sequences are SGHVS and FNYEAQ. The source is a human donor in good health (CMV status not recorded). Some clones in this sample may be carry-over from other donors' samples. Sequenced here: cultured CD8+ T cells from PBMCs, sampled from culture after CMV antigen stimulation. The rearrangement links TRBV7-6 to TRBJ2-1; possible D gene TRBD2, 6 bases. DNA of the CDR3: TGTGCCAGCAGCCCCCCCGGACCGGGGGTGGGGAATGAGCAGTTCTTC. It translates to CASSPPGPGVGNEQFF.